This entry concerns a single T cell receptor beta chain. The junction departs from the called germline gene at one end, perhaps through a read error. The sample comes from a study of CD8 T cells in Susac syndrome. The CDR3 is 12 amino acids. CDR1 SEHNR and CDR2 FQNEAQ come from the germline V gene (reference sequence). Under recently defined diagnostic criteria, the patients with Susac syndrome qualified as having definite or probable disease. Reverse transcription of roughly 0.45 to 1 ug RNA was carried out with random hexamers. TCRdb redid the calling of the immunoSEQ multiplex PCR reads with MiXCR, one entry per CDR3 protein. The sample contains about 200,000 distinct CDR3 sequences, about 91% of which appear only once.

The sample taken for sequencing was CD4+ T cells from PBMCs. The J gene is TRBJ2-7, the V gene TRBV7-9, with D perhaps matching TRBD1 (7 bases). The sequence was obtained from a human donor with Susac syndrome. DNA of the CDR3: TGTGCCAGCAGCTTAGAGGGAGGACAGGCGTGCTTC. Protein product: CASSLEGGQACF.